This T cell receptor (beta chain) was obtained from a study of vaccination effects on CD4 cells after COVID-19. Pools of viral peptides were used by the ViraFEST assay to expand antigen-specific CD4+ T cells ahead of sequencing. Culture proceeded for roughly ten days, and CD4+ T cells were then isolated. This individual contracted SARS-CoV-2 between March and December 2020, as verified by PCR. Of the BNT162b2 and mRNA-1273 vaccines, participants received two doses of one or the other. The protocol was immunoSEQ multiplex PCR, while the TCRdb copy is restricted to in-frame clones and leaves out a portion. This sample yields some 17,000 clones, of which around 80% are seen a single time; under 25% belongs to the top ten. Comment on this clone: Its antigen is not identified.

The CDR3 has 13 residues. Deletions cut 0 bases from V and 12 bases from J, with 17 bases between. CDR1 and CDR2 (germline): GTSNPN, SVGIG (reference sequence). Broader study findings: Substantial clonal contraction characterized both infection- and vaccine-induced clones late after vaccination.

The sequencing here drew on CD4+ T cells from PBMCs cultured with SARS-CoV-2 spike peptides, taken after COVID-19 vaccination. This chain links TRBV30 with TRBJ1-1; D is unresolved. This clonotype was sampled from a human donor who had a prior SARS-CoV-2 infection. The CDR3: CAWSVRLSGVTFF. For the CDR3, the DNA is TGTGCCTGGAGTGTACGATTAAGCGGGGTGACTTTCTTT. The variable domain in full, completed from reference TRBV30 and TRBJ1-1, reads SQTIHQWPATLVQPVGSPLSLECTVEGTSNPNLYWYRQAAGRGLQLLFYSVGIGQISSEVPQNLSASRPQDRQFILSSKKLLLSDSGFYLCAWSVRLSGVTFFGQGTRLTVV.